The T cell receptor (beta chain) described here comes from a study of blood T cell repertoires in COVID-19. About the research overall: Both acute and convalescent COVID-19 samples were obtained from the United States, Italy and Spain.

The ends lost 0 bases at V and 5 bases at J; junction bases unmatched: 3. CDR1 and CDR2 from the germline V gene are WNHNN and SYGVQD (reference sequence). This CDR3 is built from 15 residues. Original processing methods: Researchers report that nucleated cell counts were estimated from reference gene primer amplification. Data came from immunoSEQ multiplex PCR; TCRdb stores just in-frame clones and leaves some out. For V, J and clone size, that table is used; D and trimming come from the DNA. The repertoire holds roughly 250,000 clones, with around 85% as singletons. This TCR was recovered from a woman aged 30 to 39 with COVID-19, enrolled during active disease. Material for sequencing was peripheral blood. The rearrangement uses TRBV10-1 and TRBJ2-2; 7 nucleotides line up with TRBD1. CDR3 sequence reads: CASSESTGVTGELFF. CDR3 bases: TGCGCCAGCAGTGAGTCAACAGGGGTAACCGGGGAGCTGTTTTTT.